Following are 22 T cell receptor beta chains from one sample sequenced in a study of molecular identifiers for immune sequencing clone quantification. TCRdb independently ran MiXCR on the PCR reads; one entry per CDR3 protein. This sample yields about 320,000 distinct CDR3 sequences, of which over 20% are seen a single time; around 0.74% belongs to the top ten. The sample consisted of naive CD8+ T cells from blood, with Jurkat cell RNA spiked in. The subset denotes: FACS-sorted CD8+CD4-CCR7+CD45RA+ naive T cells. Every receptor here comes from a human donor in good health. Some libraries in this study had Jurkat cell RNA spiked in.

In nucleotides, the CDR3 is TGCGCCAGCAGCCAAGACCATGGATTGCATCAGCCCCAGCATTTT. Amino acids: CASSQDHGLHQPQHF. This sequence joins TRBV4-3 and TRBJ1-5; D call uncertain. CDR1 and CDR2 from the germline V gene are LGHNA and YSLEER. The CDR3 is 15 amino acids. The V and J ends lost 0 bases and 5 bases respectively, with 11 bases between them.

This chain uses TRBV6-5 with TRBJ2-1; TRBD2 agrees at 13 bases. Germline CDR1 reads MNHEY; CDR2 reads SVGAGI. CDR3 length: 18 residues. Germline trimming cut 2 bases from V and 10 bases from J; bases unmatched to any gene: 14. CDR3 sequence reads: CASSYTSPGLAGAGEQFF. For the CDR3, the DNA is TGTGCCAGCAGTTACACGAGCCCTGGACTAGCGGGAGCAGGGGAGCAGTTCTTC.

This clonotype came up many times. CDR3 loop: CASSIWLAGGGYEQYF. Here the CDR3 DNA reads TGTGCCAGTAGTATCTGGCTAGCGGGAGGCGGTTACGAGCAGTACTTC. This rearrangement joins TRBV19 to TRBJ2-7; 11 positions agree with TRBD2. The CDR3 spans 16 residues. The germline CDR1 and CDR2 sequences are LNHDA and SQIVND (reference sequence). Trimming at V came to 3 bases and at J to 4 bases, leaving 8 bases not matched to a gene.

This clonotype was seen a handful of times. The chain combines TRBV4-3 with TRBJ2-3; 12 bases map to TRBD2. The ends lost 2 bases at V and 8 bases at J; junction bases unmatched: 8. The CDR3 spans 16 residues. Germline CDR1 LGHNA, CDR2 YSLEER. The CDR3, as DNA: TGCGCCAGCAGCCAAAGACTAGCGGGGGCCGCCGGTACGCAGTATTTT. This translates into CASSQRLAGAAGTQYF.

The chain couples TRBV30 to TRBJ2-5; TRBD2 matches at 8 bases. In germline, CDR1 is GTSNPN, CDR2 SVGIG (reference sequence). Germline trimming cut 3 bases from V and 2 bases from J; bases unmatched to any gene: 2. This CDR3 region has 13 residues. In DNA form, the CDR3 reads TGTGCCTGGAGGAAGCGGGGGCAAGAGACCCAGTACTTC. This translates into CAWRKRGQETQYF.

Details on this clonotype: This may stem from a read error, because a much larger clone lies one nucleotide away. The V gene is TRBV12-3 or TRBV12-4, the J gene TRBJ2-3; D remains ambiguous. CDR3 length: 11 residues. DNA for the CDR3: TGTGCCAGCAGTTTCGACAATACGCAGTTTTTT. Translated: CASSFDNTQFF.

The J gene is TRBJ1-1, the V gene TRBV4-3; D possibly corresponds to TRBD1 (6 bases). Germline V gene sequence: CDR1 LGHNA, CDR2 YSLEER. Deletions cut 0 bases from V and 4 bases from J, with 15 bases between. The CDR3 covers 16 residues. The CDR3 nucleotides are TGCGCCAGCAGCCAAGATCGGGGGCAGGTCAGCACTGAAGCTTTCTTT. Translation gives CASSQDRGQVSTEAFF.

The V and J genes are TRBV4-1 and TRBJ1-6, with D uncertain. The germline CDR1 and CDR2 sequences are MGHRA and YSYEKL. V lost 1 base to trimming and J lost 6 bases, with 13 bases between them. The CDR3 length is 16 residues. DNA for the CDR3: TGCGCCAGCAGCCAAGTAGGTGGCTCGGGTAATTCACCCCTCCACTTT. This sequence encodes CASSQVGGSGNSPLHF.

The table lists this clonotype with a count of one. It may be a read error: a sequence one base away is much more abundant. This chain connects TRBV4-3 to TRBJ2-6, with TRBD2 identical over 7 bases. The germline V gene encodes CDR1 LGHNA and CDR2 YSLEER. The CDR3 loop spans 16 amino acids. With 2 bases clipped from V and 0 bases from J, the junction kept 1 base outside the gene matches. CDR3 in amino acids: CASSQWEGSGANVLTF. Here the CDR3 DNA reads TGCGCCAGCAGCCAATGGGAGGGCTCTGGGGCCAACGTCCTGACTTTC.

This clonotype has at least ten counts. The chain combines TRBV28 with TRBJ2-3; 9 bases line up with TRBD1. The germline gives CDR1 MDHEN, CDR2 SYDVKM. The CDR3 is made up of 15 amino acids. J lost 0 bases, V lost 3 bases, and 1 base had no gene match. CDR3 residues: CASSFDRGSTDTQYF. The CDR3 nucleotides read TGTGCCAGCAGTTTTGACAGGGGGAGCACAGATACGCAGTATTTT.

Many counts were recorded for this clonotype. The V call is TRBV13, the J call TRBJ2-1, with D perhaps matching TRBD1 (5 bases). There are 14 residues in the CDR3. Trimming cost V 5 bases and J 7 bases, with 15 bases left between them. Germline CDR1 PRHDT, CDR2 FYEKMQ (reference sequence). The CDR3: CASSQGYGRNEQFF. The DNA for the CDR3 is TGTGCCAGCAGCCAGGGATACGGACGGAATGAGCAGTTCTTC. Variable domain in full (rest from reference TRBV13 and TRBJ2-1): AAGVIQSPRHLIKEKRETATLKCYPIPRHDTVYWYQQGPGQDPQFLISFYEKMQSDKGSIPDRFSAQQFSDYHSELNMSSLELGDSALYFCASSQGYGRNEQFFGPGTRLTVL.

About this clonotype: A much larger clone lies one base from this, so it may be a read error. The CDR3 is CSVVLGFGELCF. The CDR3 coding sequence is TGCAGCGTTGTCCTGGGGTTCGGGGAGCTGTGTTTT. The V and J genes are TRBV29-1 and TRBJ2-2, with D perhaps matching TRBD2 (5 bases). Germline V gene lookup returns CDR1 SQVTM and CDR2 ANQGSEA. This CDR3 contains 12 residues.

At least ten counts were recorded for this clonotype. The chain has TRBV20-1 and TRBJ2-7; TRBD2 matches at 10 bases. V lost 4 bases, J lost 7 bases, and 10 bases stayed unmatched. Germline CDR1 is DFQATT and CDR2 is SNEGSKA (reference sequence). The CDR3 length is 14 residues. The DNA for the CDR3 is TGCAGTGCTATACCCGGGACTAGCGCGTCGGAGCAGTACTTC. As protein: CSAIPGTSASEQYF.

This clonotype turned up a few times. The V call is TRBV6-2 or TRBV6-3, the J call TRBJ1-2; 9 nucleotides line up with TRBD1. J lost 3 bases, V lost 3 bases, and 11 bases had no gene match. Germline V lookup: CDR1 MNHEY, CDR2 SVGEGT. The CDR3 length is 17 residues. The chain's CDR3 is CASSYTRRTGEDYGYTF. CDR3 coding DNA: TGTGCCAGCAGTTATACAAGAAGGACAGGGGAGGACTATGGCTACACCTTC.

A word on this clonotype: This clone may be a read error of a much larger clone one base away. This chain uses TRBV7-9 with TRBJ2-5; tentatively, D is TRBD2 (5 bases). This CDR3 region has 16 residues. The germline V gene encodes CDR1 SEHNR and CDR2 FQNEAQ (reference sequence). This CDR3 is CASSLLTSGGGETRYF. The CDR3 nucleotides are TGTGCCAGCAGCTTACTTACCAGCGGCGGAGGAGAGACCCGGTACTTC.

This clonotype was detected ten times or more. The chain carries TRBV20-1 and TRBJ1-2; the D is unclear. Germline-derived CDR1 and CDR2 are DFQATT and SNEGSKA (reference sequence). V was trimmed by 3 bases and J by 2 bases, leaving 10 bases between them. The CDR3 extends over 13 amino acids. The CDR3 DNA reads TGCAGTGCTAGTCGACACCAGAACTATGGCTACACCTTC. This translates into CSASRHQNYGYTF.

CDR3 DNA sequence: TGTGCCAGCACCCGAAGCGGGACCAGCTCCTACAATGAGCAGTTCTTC. Translated: CASTRSGTSSYNEQFF. The chain combines TRBV12-3 or TRBV12-4 with TRBJ2-1, with 7 bases that match TRBD2. The CDR3 has 16 residues. V was clipped by 7 bases and J by 0 bases; unmatched bases: 9.

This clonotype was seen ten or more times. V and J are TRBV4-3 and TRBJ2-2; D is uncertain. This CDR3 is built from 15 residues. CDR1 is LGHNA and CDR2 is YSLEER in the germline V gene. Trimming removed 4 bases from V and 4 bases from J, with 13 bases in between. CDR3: CASSPDGPGTGELFF. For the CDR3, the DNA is TGCGCCAGCAGCCCAGATGGGCCCGGCACCGGGGAGCTGTTTTTT.

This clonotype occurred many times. The CDR3 loop is CASSTQTTGVPWPQHF. The CDR3 nucleotides read TGTGCCAGCAGTACACAAACCACAGGGGTACCGTGGCCCCAGCATTTT. The chain uses TRBV12-3 or TRBV12-4 and TRBJ1-5; 7 bases align to TRBD1. The CDR3 has 16 residues. After removal of 5 bases from V and 9 bases from J, the junction contained 16 bases not matched to a gene.

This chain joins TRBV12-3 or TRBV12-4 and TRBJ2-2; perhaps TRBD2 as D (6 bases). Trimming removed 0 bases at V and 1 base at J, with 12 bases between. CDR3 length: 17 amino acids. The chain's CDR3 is CASSLAGERVNTGELFF. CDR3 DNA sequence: TGTGCCAGCAGTTTAGCCGGGGAGCGGGTGAACACCGGGGAGCTGTTTTTT.

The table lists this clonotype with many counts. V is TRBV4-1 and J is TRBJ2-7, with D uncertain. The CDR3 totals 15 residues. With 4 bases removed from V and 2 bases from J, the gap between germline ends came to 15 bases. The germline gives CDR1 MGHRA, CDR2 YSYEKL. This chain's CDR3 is CASSLKMSDAYEQYF. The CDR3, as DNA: TGCGCCAGCAGCCTTAAAATGAGCGACGCCTACGAGCAGTACTTC.

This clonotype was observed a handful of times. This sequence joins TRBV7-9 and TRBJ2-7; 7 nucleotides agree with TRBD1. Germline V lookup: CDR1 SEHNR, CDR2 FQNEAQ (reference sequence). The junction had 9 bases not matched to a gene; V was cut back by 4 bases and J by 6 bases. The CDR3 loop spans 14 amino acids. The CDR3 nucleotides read TGTGCCAGCAGCTGGGGGACAGAGGGAGTCGAGCAGTACTTC. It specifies CASSWGTEGVEQYF.